These 25 T cell receptor beta chains share one sample of origin, sequenced in a study of PD-L1 blockade in urothelial cancer. Profiling relied on immunoSEQ multiplex PCR, and the TCRdb table lists in-frame clones only, not all of them. The data contain about 76,000 clones, around 93% of them seen just once; the ten biggest clones take up about 0.87%. Time point given: peripheral blood 6 weeks after treatment start. Sequenced here: PBMCs, sampled around atezolizumab (anti-PD-L1) treatment. Receptors originate from a woman of 80 years or more with urothelial cancer.

The chain links TRBV7-2 to TRBJ1-5, with D perhaps matching TRBD1 (5 bases). Germline loops: CDR1 SGHTA, CDR2 FQGNSA. The CDR3 is 14 amino acids. The germline V and J ends were trimmed by 2 bases and 4 bases, with 9 bases remaining between them. CDR3 in amino acids: CASSLKGTNQPQHF. The DNA of the CDR3 is TGTGCCAGCAGCTTAAAGGGGACTAATCAGCCCCAGCATTTT.

The V call is TRBV7-9, the J call TRBJ2-7, with a weak D call TRBD1 (5 bases). The CDR3 has 14 amino acids. Germline V gene data show CDR1 as SEHNR and CDR2 as FQNEAQ (reference sequence). The ends were cut back, 5 bases at V and 3 bases at J, with 14 bases in the middle. CDR3 sequence: CASSGAGLGYEQYF. DNA of the CDR3: TGTGCCAGCAGCGGGGCAGGTTTGGGCTACGAGCAGTACTTC.

The CDR3 DNA is TGTGCCAGCAGGGAAAATACCCAGGGGGAGCAGTACTTC. Translation gives CASRENTQGEQYF. The chain carries TRBV6-1 and TRBJ2-7; perhaps TRBD1 as D (6 bases). There are 13 residues in the CDR3. Trimming pared 6 bases from V and 7 bases from J, leaving 16 bases between. Per germline, CDR1 MNHNS and CDR2 SASEGT.

CDR3 sequence reads: CASSEVFTDTQYF. CDR3 nucleotides: TGTGCCAGCAGTGAAGTATTCACAGATACGCAGTATTTT. The chain couples TRBV6-1 to TRBJ2-3; no clear D gene. V shed 1 base and J shed 2 bases, with 4 bases lying between them. The CDR3 is 13 residues long. Germline CDR1 is MNHNS and CDR2 is SASEGT.

Of note for this clone: The same CDR3 can be traced to other DNA sequences in this sample. CDR3 amino acids: CASSPGTGSYNEQFF. CDR3 sequence (DNA): TGCGCCAGCAGCCCCGGGACAGGGTCCTACAATGAGCAGTTCTTC. The chain combines TRBV5-1 with TRBJ2-1; TRBD1 aligns across 9 bases. Germline assignment: CDR1 SGHRS and CDR2 YFSETQ. The junction had 3 bases not matched to a gene; V was cut back by 4 bases and J by 1 base. This CDR3 is built from 15 residues. The variable domain in full, completed from reference TRBV5-1 and TRBJ2-1, reads KAGVTQTPRYLIKTRGQQVTLSCSPISGHRSVSWYQQTPGQGLQFLFEYFSETQRNKGNFPGRFSGRQFSNSRSEMNVSTLELGDSALYLCASSPGTGSYNEQFFGPGTRLTVL.

The V call is TRBV5-8, the J call TRBJ1-1; D gene unclear. CDR3 length: 17 residues. Germline V gives CDR1 SGHTS, CDR2 YDEGEE. V lost 0 bases, J lost 0 bases, and 15 bases lay in between. CDR3 residues: CASSLAYRDPMNTEAFF. CDR3 nucleotides: TGTGCCAGCAGCTTGGCCTATCGGGATCCCATGAACACTGAAGCTTTCTTT.

This chain uses TRBV30 with TRBJ1-1; D gene uncertain. V lost 8 bases to trimming and J lost 2 bases, with 12 bases between them. This CDR3 spans 12 amino acids. Germline V lookup: CDR1 GTSNPN, CDR2 SVGIG (reference sequence). CDR3 residues: CAHHRENTEAFF. The CDR3 nucleotides read TGTGCCCACCATCGGGAAAACACTGAAGCTTTCTTT.

The chain employs TRBV18 and TRBJ2-7, with 9 bases that match TRBD2. The V segment lost 6 bases and the J segment 3 bases; nucleotides outside the gene matches: 21. CDR1 and CDR2 (germline): KGHSH, LQKENI. The CDR3 contains 19 residues. The CDR3 here is CASSLAGGGYSGRFYEQYF. In DNA, the CDR3 is TGTGCCAGCTCCCTCGCGGGCGGGGGTTACAGCGGGAGGTTCTACGAGCAGTACTTC.

This chain connects TRBV9 to TRBJ1-4, with 10 nucleotides matching TRBD1. This CDR3 comprises 16 residues. Looked up from germline, CDR1 is SGDLS and CDR2 is YYNGEE. Germline trimming cut 0 bases from V and 8 bases from J; bases unmatched to any gene: 7. CDR3 region: CASSVAGGQGKEKLFF. The DNA for the CDR3 is TGTGCCAGCAGCGTAGCTGGGGGACAGGGGAAGGAAAAACTGTTTTTT. Complete variable domain (other parts from reference TRBV9 and TRBJ1-4): DSGVTQTPKHLITATGQRVTLRCSPRSGDLSVYWYQQSLDQGLQFLIQYYNGEERAKGNILERFSAQQFPDLHSELNLSSLELGDSALYFCASSVAGGQGKEKLFFGSGTQLSVL.

The chain is built from TRBV6-1 and TRBJ2-1; 11 bases are a match to TRBD2. CDR3 length equals 18 residues. CDR1 and CDR2 (germline): MNHNS, SASEGT. The V segment lost 2 bases and the J segment 6 bases; nucleotides outside the gene matches: 12. The CDR3 protein is CASSEYSWSGTSGNEQFF. The CDR3 DNA follows: TGTGCCAGCAGTGAATACTCCTGGTCCGGGACTAGCGGCAATGAGCAGTTCTTC.

About this clone itself: Compared with germline, one end of the junction differs, possibly owing to a read error. V usage is TRBV27 and J usage is TRBJ2-1; 11 nucleotides align to TRBD2. Germline lookup yields CDR1 MNHEY and CDR2 SMNVEV (reference sequence). The CDR3 runs 15 residues. The DNA of the CDR3 is TGTGCCAGCAGTATATCTAGCGGGAGGTACAATGAGCAGTTCTTC. Protein product: CASSISSGRYNEQFF.

The rearrangement joins TRBV30 to TRBJ1-2; TRBD1 might be the D (5 bases). Germline assignment: CDR1 GTSNPN and CDR2 SVGIG (reference sequence). There are 14 residues in the CDR3. Trimming cost V 0 bases and J 8 bases, with 16 bases left between them. CDR3 in amino acids: CAWSVPTGARGYTF. CDR3 DNA sequence: TGTGCCTGGAGTGTACCCACAGGCGCCAGAGGCTACACCTTC.

This clone has only a few counts. V gene TRBV28 combines with J gene TRBJ1-5, with 10 nucleotides matching TRBD1. This CDR3 spans 16 amino acids. CDR1 MDHEN and CDR2 SYDVKM come from the germline V gene. Germline trimming cut 5 bases from V and 3 bases from J; bases unmatched to any gene: 7. Written as DNA, the CDR3 is TGTGCCAGCAGTCCTCAGGGGACAGGGGACAATCAGCCCCAGCATTTT. Translating it yields CASSPQGTGDNQPQHF. Full variable domain (rest looked up from reference TRBV28 and TRBJ1-5): DVKVTQSSRYLVKRTGEKVFLECVQDMDHENMFWYRQDPGLGLRLIYFSYDVKMKEKGDIPEGYSVSREKKERFSLILESASTNQTSMYLCASSPQGTGDNQPQHFGDGTRLSIL.

The V gene is TRBV19, the J gene TRBJ2-1; D possibly corresponds to TRBD2 (6 bases). Trimming left V 4 bases short and J 4 bases short, with 11 bases between. The CDR3 is made up of 14 amino acids. Germline V CDR1 and CDR2: LNHDA, SQIVND (reference sequence). This chain's CDR3 is CASSNRDLYNEQFF. Here the CDR3 DNA reads TGTGCCAGTAGTAACCGGGACTTGTACAATGAGCAGTTCTTC.

This sequence joins TRBV30 and TRBJ2-3; TRBD2 matches at 10 bases. This CDR3 spans 15 amino acids. Unmatched junction bases numbered 2, after V lost 0 bases and J lost 2 bases. Germline CDR1 reads GTSNPN; CDR2 reads SVGIG (reference sequence). CDR3 bases: TGTGCCTGGAGTGTAACTAGCGGGGTCACAGATACGCAGTATTTT. This codes for CAWSVTSGVTDTQYF.

The CDR3 DNA reads TGTGCCAGCAGCCAAGAGGGAGTGGGGGGACAGGGGTCCTATGAGCAGTTCTTC. Translation: CASSQEGVGGQGSYEQFF. The V call is TRBV4-2, the J call TRBJ2-1, with TRBD1 matching 10 bases. The CDR3 runs 18 residues. Trimming removed 0 bases from V and 8 bases from J; junction bases left unmatched: 13. Germline V CDR1 and CDR2: LGHNA, YNFKEQ.

The chain has TRBV27 and TRBJ2-1; 13 bases align to TRBD2. Germline lookup yields CDR1 MNHEY and CDR2 SMNVEV (reference sequence). V lost 0 bases, J lost 4 bases, and 6 bases stayed unmatched. CDR3 size: 18 residues. The CDR3 nucleotides are TGTGCCAGCAGTTTATCGAATCCGGGACTAGCGGGGTACAATGAGCAGTTCTTC. Protein sequence: CASSLSNPGLAGYNEQFF.

DNA for the CDR3: TGTGCCAGCAGGCCCGGTCTAGCGGGAGACGAGCAGTACTTC. Encoded protein: CASRPGLAGDEQYF. J is TRBJ2-7 and V is TRBV28; 10 nucleotides match TRBD2. The germline V gene has CDR1 MDHEN and CDR2 SYDVKM. The CDR3 sequence is 14 residues long. With 6 bases clipped from V and 5 bases from J, the junction kept 7 bases outside the gene matches.

The J gene is TRBJ2-7, the V gene TRBV5-1; 7 bases fit TRBD1. Germline V CDR1 and CDR2: SGHRS, YFSETQ. V lost 2 bases and J lost 0; bases outside the gene matches: 5. There are 15 residues in the CDR3. CDR3 sequence: CASSLGGLSSYEQYF. The CDR3 bases are TGCGCCAGCAGCTTAGGGGGCCTAAGCTCCTACGAGCAGTACTTC.

This chain connects TRBV4-2 to TRBJ1-2; 8 positions match TRBD1. The CDR3 length is 15 residues. CDR1 is LGHNA, CDR2 YNFKEQ, per germline. V trimming: 1 base; J trimming: 3 bases; junction bases outside the gene matches: 4. This CDR3 is CASSQGQGMYYGYTF. The CDR3 nucleotides read TGTGCCAGCAGCCAAGGACAGGGGATGTACTATGGCTACACCTTC.

The chain links TRBV6-1 to TRBJ2-5; TRBD1 matches 8 bases. The CDR3 length is 18 residues. V trimming: 2 bases; J trimming: 5 bases; junction bases outside the gene matches: 16. The germline gives CDR1 MNHNS, CDR2 SASEGT. The CDR3 DNA sequence: TGTGCCAGCAGTGAATACGATTGGGTCAGGGGGCGGAGGGAGACCCAGTACTTC. It yields the protein CASSEYDWVRGRRETQYF.

CDR3 DNA sequence: TGTGCCAGCAGCTTGAGCTCCCAGACCCAGTACTTC. This codes for CASSLSSQTQYF. The chain recombines TRBV5-8 with TRBJ2-5; D ambiguous. The V and J ends lost 1 base and 6 bases respectively, with 7 bases between them. Germline V lookup: CDR1 SGHTS, CDR2 YDEGEE. The CDR3 has 12 residues. Variable domain in full (rest from reference TRBV5-8 and TRBJ2-5): EAGVTQSPTHLIKTRGQQATLRCSPISGHTSVYWYQQALGLGLQFLLWYDEGEERNRGNFPPRFSGRQFPNYSSELNVNALELEDSALYLCASSLSSQTQYFGPGTRLLVL.

The genes are TRBV5-1 and TRBJ2-7; 9 positions agree with TRBD1. V shed 1 base and J 5 bases; nucleotides not matched to a gene: 10. This CDR3 contains 16 residues. Germline V CDR1 and CDR2: SGHRS, YFSETQ. In nucleotides, the CDR3 is TGCGCCAGCAGCTTGACTCCGGGACAGGGAGGTGACGAGCAGTACTTC. Its protein product is CASSLTPGQGGDEQYF.

The J gene is TRBJ1-2, the V gene TRBV9, with 7 bases fitting TRBD1. The CDR3 covers 14 residues. Germline assignment: CDR1 SGDLS and CDR2 YYNGEE. Trimming at V came to 1 base and at J to 8 bases, leaving 8 bases not matched to a gene. Written as DNA, the CDR3 is TGTGCCAGCAGCGTATGGGACAGTAGTATCGGCTACACCTTC. It is translated as CASSVWDSSIGYTF.

The chain recombines TRBV19 with TRBJ1-5; 8 bases agree with TRBD1. The CDR3 is 16 residues long. Germline trimming cut 2 bases from V and 0 bases from J; bases unmatched to any gene: 3. Germline CDR1 LNHDA, CDR2 SQIVND (reference sequence). The CDR3 here is CASSISGQGSNQPQHF. The CDR3 coding sequence is TGTGCCAGTAGTATAAGTGGACAGGGTAGCAATCAGCCCCAGCATTTT.